Sequencing of this T cell receptor beta chain was carried out in a study of blood T cell repertoires in COVID-19. At the level of the study: Some COVID-19 samples were acute and others convalescent; all came from the United States, Italy and Spain. T cells, B-cell-depleted T cells, or PBMCs supplied cDNA or gDNA.

Original processing methods: Quantification of nucleated cells was approximated via reference gene primer amplification. Repertoires were generated with immunoSEQ multiplex PCR, while TCRdb's copy carries only in-frame clones and drops some. V, J and clone size are taken as reported in that table, and D and trimming were inferred from the DNA itself. In the table there are more than 200,000 clones, 70% to 90% of which are singletons. Germline CDR1 SGHKS, CDR2 YYEKEE (reference sequence). Losses at the gene ends were 3 bases for V and 4 bases for J; bases not matched to a gene: 8. The CDR3 extends over 16 amino acids.

The sequencing sample was made of peripheral blood. The source of this sequence is a young man with active or convalescent COVID-19. This sequence joins TRBV5-5 and TRBJ1-3, with TRBD1 matching over 9 bases. CDR3 protein: CASSWSTGTGGNTIYF. The CDR3 DNA reads as TGTGCCAGCAGCTGGAGTACCGGGACAGGGGGAAACACCATATATTTT.